Shown below are 6 T cell receptor beta chains from a single sample sequenced in a study of blood T cell repertoires in COVID-19. Here immunoSEQ multiplex PCR was the method, and the copy in TCRdb shows in-frame clones only, minus some. The data contain 120,000 or so clones, under 90% of them singletons. Specimen: peripheral blood. The receptor set was obtained from a man between 60 and 75 years old with acute or convalescent COVID-19.

The chain employs TRBV2 and TRBJ2-7; no reliable D call. The CDR3 runs 13 residues. Trimming shortened V by 2 bases and J by 1 base, and 6 bases separated the two germline ends. Germline-derived CDR1 and CDR2 are SNHLY and FYNNEI. In nucleotides, the CDR3 is TGTGCCAGCAGTGAACTGACTTCCTACGAGCAGTACTTC. Its translation: CASSELTSYEQYF.

The chain employs TRBV9 and TRBJ1-5, with D possibly being TRBD1 (5 bases). Germline CDR1 is SGDLS and CDR2 is YYNGEE. The CDR3 loop spans 16 amino acids. Trimming removed 3 bases at V and 2 bases at J, with 15 bases between. CDR3 in DNA: TGTGCCAGCAGCGGGGCAGGGCCCAGCGGCAATCAGCCCCAGCATTTT. Residues: CASSGAGPSGNQPQHF.

The gene calls are TRBV5-1 and TRBJ2-1, with 8 bases matching TRBD2. V lost 4 bases, J lost 0 bases, and 3 bases stayed unmatched. This CDR3 has 15 amino acids. Germline-derived CDR1 and CDR2 are SGHRS and YFSETQ. Written as DNA, the CDR3 is TGCGCCAGCAGCACCGGGACTAGCTCCTACAATGAGCAGTTCTTC. This sequence encodes CASSTGTSSYNEQFF. Looking up the rest from reference TRBV5-1 and TRBJ2-1 gives the full variable domain: KAGVTQTPRYLIKTRGQQVTLSCSPISGHRSVSWYQQTPGQGLQFLFEYFSETQRNKGNFPGRFSGRQFSNSRSEMNVSTLELGDSALYLCASSTGTSSYNEQFFGPGTRLTVL.

The chain uses TRBV29-1 and TRBJ2-2; TRBD1 agrees at 8 bases. V lost 5 bases and J lost 7; bases outside the gene matches: 6. The CDR3 loop spans 13 amino acids. Germline CDR1 reads SQVTM; CDR2 reads ANQGSEA. CDR3 residues: CSVKTGEGGELFF. As DNA, the CDR3 is TGCAGCGTTAAGACAGGGGAAGGCGGGGAGCTGTTTTTT.

This chain uses TRBV9 with TRBJ2-7; 9 bases are a match to TRBD1. There are 13 residues in the CDR3. The germline V gene encodes CDR1 SGDLS and CDR2 YYNGEE. V was clipped by 5 bases and J by 4 bases; unmatched bases: 4. The CDR3 here is CASSLGQGYEQYF. CDR3 coding DNA: TGTGCCAGCAGTTTGGGACAGGGATACGAGCAGTACTTC.

This clone was found a few times. The chain uses TRBV4-3 and TRBJ2-1, with 8 bases that match TRBD2. CDR1 is LGHNA, CDR2 YSLEER, per germline. The CDR3 extends over 15 amino acids. Trimming at V came to 1 base and at J to 7 bases, leaving 6 bases not matched to a gene. CDR3 sequence: CASSQGPGGTNEQFF. The DNA of the CDR3 is TGCGCCAGCAGCCAAGGCCCGGGGGGGACAAATGAGCAGTTCTTC.